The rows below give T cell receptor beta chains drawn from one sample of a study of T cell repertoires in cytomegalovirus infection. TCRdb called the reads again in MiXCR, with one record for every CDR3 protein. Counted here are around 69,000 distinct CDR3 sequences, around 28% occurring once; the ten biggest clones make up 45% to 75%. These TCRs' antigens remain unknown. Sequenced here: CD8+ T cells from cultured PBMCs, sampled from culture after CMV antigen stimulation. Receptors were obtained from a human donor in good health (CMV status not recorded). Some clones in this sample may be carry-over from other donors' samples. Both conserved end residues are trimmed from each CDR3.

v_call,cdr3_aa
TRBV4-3,ASSQDQAGGYNEQF
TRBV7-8,ASSPSHGTGGLFQY
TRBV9,ASSVIRTQNTEAF
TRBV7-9,ASSLAGGRVNEQF
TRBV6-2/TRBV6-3,ASSAGTFEKLF
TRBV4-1,ASSQGVGSGDETQY
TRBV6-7,ASSYSGPGQKRWSNTGELF
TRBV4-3,ASSQVSRTYNEQF
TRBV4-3,ASSQDLAGANTEAF
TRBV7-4,ASSPGWHTEAF
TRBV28,ASSRVLYEQY
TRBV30,AWSRDSSYNSPLH
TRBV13,ASSFAGRSSPLH
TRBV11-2,ASSLEIAGGSYEQY
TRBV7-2,VSIQGADSYNEQF
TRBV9,ASSVGDGRTLELYGYT
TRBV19,ASSIAWTGQTYEQY
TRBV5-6,ASSLGGLGNQPQH
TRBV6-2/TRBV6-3,ASSGPAYEQY
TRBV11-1,ASTPDRVGTEAF
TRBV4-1,ASSHQPGPQGEQY
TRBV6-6,ASSYGDSNSPLH
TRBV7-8,ASSRTSGNTGELF
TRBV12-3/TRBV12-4,ASSLAGTDQPQH
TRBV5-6,ASSLLRGPTYNEQF
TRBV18,ASSGRPGLNQPQH
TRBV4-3,ASSQEMGETQY
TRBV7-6,ASSLGQDNTEAF
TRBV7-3,ASSSGDNTLYNEQF
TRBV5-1,ASSFDRGTGELF
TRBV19,ASKDRPFGNEKLF
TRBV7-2,ASEAGKGETQY
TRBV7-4,ASSLAQGRNTEAF
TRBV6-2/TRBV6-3,ASSYERETQY
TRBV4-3,ASSQDLEGVEAF
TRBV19,ASSGRTSGT
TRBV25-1,ASSDPGTSGSYEQY
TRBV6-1,ASTQLTGENTEAF
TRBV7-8,ASSLGGASYGYT
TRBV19,ASSLNLGKGGSGTEAF
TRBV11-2,ASSFGLAGIPKYNEQF
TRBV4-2,ASSQEAGGNPDTQY
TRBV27,ASGPGVPGANVLT
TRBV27,ASSPKSTDTQY
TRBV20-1,SARAPGNTNEKLF
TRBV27,ASSLTSGGFLDEQY
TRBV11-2,ASSSRPGLYGYT
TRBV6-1,ASSRRQGTGNTIY
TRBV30,AYTPRGRGNEQF
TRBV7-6,ASSLEMTGNYEQY
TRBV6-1,ASRGRDGDYEQY
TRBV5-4,ASSSGGTEPAETQY
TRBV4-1,ASSPGTGANNEQF
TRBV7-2,ASTNDGVGTRETQY
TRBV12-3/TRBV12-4,ASSVELGQGSGGYT